This T cell receptor beta chain comes out of a study of a mutant IDH1 vaccine in newly diagnosed glioma. The time point is: week 23, last vaccination. Topical imiquimod was applied with each vaccine dose, which held 300 ug of mutant IDH1 20-mer peptide. The CDR3 runs to 13 residues. Germline CDR1 is GTSNPN and CDR2 is SVGIG (reference sequence). V dropped 1 base and J dropped 0 bases, with 6 bases sitting between them. Profiled with immunoSEQ multiplex PCR; TCRdb holds only in-frame clones, not every one. The sample lists tens of thousands of clones, around 80% occurring once. This clone is labeled as medium-sized. Its antigen remains unknown.

The chain has TRBV30 and TRBJ1-1; TRBD1 is a possible D gene (6 bases). The material was PBMCs, obtained from a glioma patient whose treatment included an IDH1 peptide vaccine. The clonotype originates from a man aged 35-49 years with glioma. CDR3 nucleotide sequence: TGTGCCTGGAGTGGGACAGTGAACACTGAAGCTTTCTTT. Residues: CAWSGTVNTEAFF. The variable domain in full, completed from reference TRBV30 and TRBJ1-1, reads SQTIHQWPATLVQPVGSPLSLECTVEGTSNPNLYWYRQAAGRGLQLLFYSVGIGQISSEVPQNLSASRPQDRQFILSSKKLLLSDSGFYLCAWSGTVNTEAFFGQGTRLTVV.